This T cell receptor beta chain was sequenced during a study of cytomegalovirus exposure and HLA in healthy donors. Primers for the PCR totalled 60 Vbeta and 13 Jbeta. Profiling relied on immunoSEQ multiplex PCR, and the TCRdb table lists in-frame clones only, not all of them. The repertoire holds roughly 150,000 clones, with roughly 80% as singletons. From germline, CDR1 is KGHSH and CDR2 LQKENI. This CDR3 is 14 amino acids long. The V gene is TRBV18, the J gene TRBJ2-5, with D maybe TRBD1 (5 bases). Gene TRBJ2-7 matches the end of the DNA better, so the J call may be wrong. Material: PBMCs. This TCR came from a male donor in good health and CMV-seropositive. The CDR3 protein is CASSPLAGINEQYF. CDR3 DNA sequence: TGTGCCAGCTCACCACTTGCAGGGATCAACGAGCAGTACTTC.